This TCR beta chain derives from a study of blood T cell repertoires in COVID-19. Study information: Samples representing acute and convalescent COVID-19 were sourced from the United States, Italy and Spain. Nucleic acid was either cDNA or gDNA, and it came from T cells, B-cell-depleted T cells, or PBMCs.

CDR1 and CDR2 (germline): KGHSH, LQKENI. There are 13 residues in the CDR3. With 2 bases removed from V and 3 bases from J, the gap between germline ends came to 7 bases. Authors' analysis steps: Estimation of nucleated cell counts was performed using reference gene primer amplification. The repertoire was sequenced with immunoSEQ multiplex PCR; TCRdb's copy has only in-frame clones and lacks some. V and J calls and clone size are as listed in that table; D and trimming were resolved from the DNA. The table lists 150,000 or so clones, around four fifths of them singletons. The genes are TRBV18 and TRBJ1-1; D unresolved. This clonotype was sampled from a man between 65 and 80 years old who had recovered from COVID-19. Sequenced material: peripheral blood. The CDR3 nucleotides are TGTGCCAGCTCACCATACAGAGACACTGAAGCTTTCTTT. Translated, it gives CASSPYRDTEAFF. Full variable domain (remainder filled in from reference TRBV18 and TRBJ1-1): NAGVMQNPRHLVRRRGQEARLRCSPMKGHSHVYWYRQLPEEGLKFMVYLQKENIIDESGMPKERFSAEFPKEGPSILRIQQVVRGDSAAYFCASSPYRDTEAFFGQGTRLTVV.